One sample yielded the 32 T cell receptor beta chains listed below, sequenced in a study of CD8 T cells in Susac syndrome. When the RNA was reverse transcribed, random hexamers were used with an input of roughly 0.45 to 1 ug. TCRdb reprocessed the immunoSEQ multiplex PCR reads via MiXCR and lists one record per CDR3 protein. The sample yields more than 150,000 distinct CDR3 sequences, 90% to 95% seen once. The sample consisted of CD4+ T cells from PBMCs. The receptors derive from a human donor in good health.

The chain uses TRBV20-1 and TRBJ1-1; D is unclear. V was shortened by 3 bases and J by 1 base, with 12 bases between the two germline ends. Germline assignment: CDR1 DFQATT and CDR2 SNEGSKA (reference sequence). The CDR3 is 14 amino acids. For the CDR3, the DNA is TGCAGTGCTAGCATACCGGGGAGGAACACTGAAGCTTTCTTT. Its protein is CSASIPGRNTEAFF.

The CDR3 region has the DNA TGTGCCAGCAGCCCGTTCGAGGGGCGGAATTCACCCCTCCACTTT. Protein product: CASSPFEGRNSPLHF. This chain connects TRBV6-5 to TRBJ1-6; tentative D call: TRBD1 (5 bases). The CDR3 extends over 15 amino acids. The germline V gene encodes CDR1 MNHEY and CDR2 SVGAGI. V was shortened by 6 bases and J by 7 bases, with 16 bases between the two germline ends.

The rearrangement uses TRBV29-1 and TRBJ1-2; 8 nucleotides match TRBD1. J was trimmed by 4 bases and V by 6 bases; bases with no gene match: 13. Looked up from germline, CDR1 is SQVTM and CDR2 is ANQGSEA. The CDR3 is 15 residues long. The CDR3 DNA reads as TGCAGCGTCGCTCTCAATACAGGGGGAAGCTATGGCTACACCTTC. This codes for CSVALNTGGSYGYTF.

The gene calls are TRBV20-1 and TRBJ2-3, with 13 positions matching TRBD2. Germline assignment: CDR1 DFQATT and CDR2 SNEGSKA (reference sequence). The CDR3 contains 14 residues. Germline trimming cut 6 bases from V and 5 bases from J; bases unmatched to any gene: 5. CDR3 region: CSAVLAGGVDTQYF. As DNA, the CDR3 is TGCAGTGCCGTACTAGCGGGGGGGGTAGATACGCAGTATTTT.

The V gene is TRBV4-3, the J gene TRBJ2-1, with D perhaps matching TRBD1 or TRBD2 (7 bases each). V was clipped by 1 base and J by 9 bases, with 13 bases between them. This CDR3 is 14 amino acids long. Germline V CDR1 and CDR2: LGHNA, YSLEER. In DNA, the CDR3 is TGCGCCAGCAGCCAAGCGGGCAGGGGGGGTGAGCAGTTCTTC. Protein sequence: CASSQAGRGGEQFF.

V gene TRBV5-1 combines with J gene TRBJ2-1; D possibly corresponds to TRBD2 (7 bases). The CDR3 runs to 15 residues. Trimming shortened V by 2 bases and J by 8 bases, and 17 bases separated the two germline ends. Germline V gives CDR1 SGHRS, CDR2 YFSETQ. The CDR3 spells CASSFSGGRRYEQFF. The CDR3 DNA is TGCGCCAGCAGCTTTTCGGGGGGCAGGAGATATGAGCAGTTCTTC.

This clonotype was counted between two and nine times. This rearrangement joins TRBV11-2 to TRBJ2-3; 7 nucleotides line up with TRBD1. The length of the CDR3 is 16 residues. Losses at the gene ends were 1 base for V and 4 bases for J; bases not matched to a gene: 8. The germline V gene has CDR1 SGHAT and CDR2 FQNNGV. Here the CDR3 reads CASSLVGRGMADTQYF. The DNA for the CDR3 is TGTGCCAGCAGCTTAGTAGGCAGGGGGATGGCAGATACGCAGTATTTT.

The sample holds one count of this clonotype. The genes are TRBV29-1 and TRBJ1-1, with 8 positions matching TRBD1. Germline trimming cut 6 bases from V and 4 bases from J; bases unmatched to any gene: 10. Germline V CDR1 and CDR2: SQVTM, ANQGSEA. The CDR3 is 14 amino acids. The CDR3 bases are TGCAGCGTCGCCAATTACAGGGGGGGCACTGAAGCTTTCTTT. This gives the protein CSVANYRGGTEAFF.

J is TRBJ2-1 and V is TRBV15, with no clear D. Germline values: CDR1 LNHNV, CDR2 YYDKDF (reference sequence). V was pared by 0 bases and J by 6 bases, with 12 bases between. The CDR3 consists of 15 residues. CDR3 region: CATSRDVTALNEQFF. DNA for the CDR3: TGTGCCACCAGCAGAGATGTTACGGCCCTCAATGAGCAGTTCTTC.

The chain has TRBV20-1 and TRBJ2-2, with D perhaps matching TRBD1 (6 bases). Per germline, CDR1 DFQATT and CDR2 SNEGSKA (reference sequence). The ends were cut back, 1 base at V and 7 bases at J, with 10 bases in the middle. CDR3 size: 13 residues. The CDR3: CSARARGIGELFF. The CDR3 DNA reads TGCAGTGCTAGAGCGAGGGGGATCGGGGAGCTGTTTTTT.

The gene calls are TRBV7-2 and TRBJ1-2; no clear D. Trimming stripped 1 base from V and 0 bases from J, with 9 bases between. The CDR3 spans 15 residues. CDR1 and CDR2 from the germline V gene are SGHTA and FQGNSA. The CDR3 DNA reads TGTGCCAGCAGCTTAGAACAGTCAGCTAACTATGGCTACACCTTC. It specifies CASSLEQSANYGYTF.

The chain uses TRBV24-1 and TRBJ2-1; 8 bases match TRBD2. This CDR3 is 16 amino acids long. Per the germline V gene, CDR1 is KGHDR and CDR2 is SFDVKD. The V gene end was trimmed by 4 bases and the J gene end by 6 bases; junction bases not matched to a gene: 10. The CDR3 sequence: CATSETGGRISNEQFF. The CDR3 DNA sequence: TGTGCCACCAGTGAGACGGGGGGGCGGATTTCCAATGAGCAGTTCTTC.

This chain connects TRBV18 to TRBJ2-5; D remains unclear. Germline V gene data show CDR1 as KGHSH and CDR2 as LQKENI. Trimming took off 1 base at V and 5 bases at J, with 5 bases between the two ends. The CDR3 extends over 12 amino acids. As DNA, the CDR3 is TGTGCCAGCTCACCACTCCTTGAGACCCAGTACTTC. It is translated as CASSPLLETQYF.

This chain uses TRBV4-3 with TRBJ1-6; D is ambiguous. The ends were cut back, 8 bases at V and 7 bases at J, with 9 bases in the middle. Germline CDR1 is LGHNA and CDR2 is YSLEER. The CDR3 extends over 12 amino acids. The CDR3 protein is CASSTGNSPLHF. CDR3 in DNA: TGCGCCAGCTCAACCGGCAATTCACCCCTCCACTTT.

The CDR3 loop is CASSRTEEAFF. CDR3 bases: TGTGCCAGCAGTAGGACAGAGGAAGCTTTCTTT. The chain is built from TRBV12-3 or TRBV12-4 and TRBJ1-1; D may be TRBD1 (6 bases). The CDR3 consists of 11 residues. With 5 bases removed from V and 8 bases from J, the gap between germline ends came to 9 bases.

CDR3 coding DNA: TGTGCCAGCAGCCCACAGGGCTGGGCTGAGCAGTTCTTC. Translated: CASSPQGWAEQFF. The rearrangement links TRBV7-3 to TRBJ2-1, with TRBD1 as a possible D gene (6 bases). The CDR3 is made up of 13 amino acids. V dropped 5 bases and J dropped 9 bases, with 14 bases sitting between them. Germline CDR1 is SGHTA and CDR2 is FQGTGA.

CDR3 amino acids: CSVGTPWETQYF. The CDR3 DNA is TGCAGCGTTGGGACTCCCTGGGAGACCCAGTACTTC. This chain joins TRBV29-1 and TRBJ2-5, with D perhaps TRBD2 (5 bases). The germline gives CDR1 SQVTM, CDR2 ANQGSEA. The CDR3 has 12 residues. Between the trimmed V and J ends, which lost 4 bases and 5 bases, there was a span of 11 bases. The full variable domain, with the rest looked up from reference TRBV29-1 and TRBJ2-5, is SAVISQKPSRDICQRGTSLTIQCQVDSQVTMMFWYRQQPGQSLTLIATANQGSEATYESGFVIDKFPISRPNLTFSTLTVSNMSPEDSSIYLCSVGTPWETQYFGPGTRLLVL.

The genes are TRBV5-4 and TRBJ2-7; 7 bases map to TRBD2. There are 14 residues in the CDR3. The ends lost 4 bases at V and 0 bases at J; junction bases unmatched: 4. The germline CDR1 and CDR2 sequences are SGHNT and YYREEE (reference sequence). Here the CDR3 reads CASSPRGSSYEQYF. The CDR3, as DNA: TGTGCCAGCAGCCCGCGGGGGAGCTCCTACGAGCAGTACTTC.

V usage is TRBV7-2 and J usage is TRBJ2-3, with D tentatively TRBD2 (5 bases). There are 14 residues in the CDR3. Germline V CDR1 and CDR2: SGHTA, FQGNSA. Trimming removed 1 base from V and 4 bases from J, with 9 bases in between. DNA for the CDR3: TGTGCCAGCAGCTTAGGACTATTCCCAGATACGCAGTATTTT. This translates into CASSLGLFPDTQYF.

J is TRBJ1-6 and V is TRBV6-6, with 9 bases matching TRBD1. Germline CDR1 and CDR2: MNHNY and SVGAGI (reference sequence). This CDR3 region has 16 residues. Unmatched junction bases numbered 8, after V lost 3 bases and J lost 8 bases. The CDR3 coding sequence is TGTGCCAGCAGTTATTCTCGCGGACAGGGGTATTCACCCCTCCACTTT. Translating it yields CASSYSRGQGYSPLHF.

The J gene is TRBJ2-3, the V gene TRBV24-1; possible D gene TRBD2, 5 bases. The V gene's germline CDR1 is KGHDR and CDR2 SFDVKD. This CDR3 is 16 amino acids long. V was shortened by 0 bases and J by 1 base, with 10 bases between the two germline ends. This chain's CDR3 is CATSDLQFGGTDTQYF. The CDR3 DNA sequence: TGTGCCACCAGTGATTTGCAGTTCGGGGGCACAGATACGCAGTATTTT.

The chain recombines TRBV12-5 with TRBJ1-6; perhaps TRBD1 as D (5 bases). This CDR3 contains 11 residues. Germline V gene lookup returns CDR1 LGHNT and CDR2 FRNRAP. The V end lost 5 bases, the J end lost 14 bases, and 10 bases lay between the germline ends. The CDR3 sequence: CASGRGFSLHF. The CDR3 bases are TGTGCTAGTGGTCGGGGCTTCTCCCTCCACTTT.

The chain links TRBV10-3 to TRBJ1-6; D may be TRBD1 (5 bases). The CDR3 is 16 residues long. Trimming removed 0 bases at V and 10 bases at J, with 16 bases between. The germline V gene has CDR1 ENHRY and CDR2 SYGVKD. For the CDR3, the DNA is TGTGCCATCAGTGAGTCGGGGACCCAAAGCGGCTCACCCCTCCACTTT. Translating gives CAISESGTQSGSPLHF.

V usage is TRBV7-2 and J usage is TRBJ2-3; D call uncertain. This CDR3 contains 13 residues. Germline CDR1 and CDR2: SGHTA and FQGNSA. The germline V and J ends were trimmed by 5 bases and 5 bases, with 11 bases remaining between them. The CDR3 DNA sequence: TGTGCCAGCAGCCAAGAGGTAGAAGATACGCAGTATTTT. This gives the protein CASSQEVEDTQYF.

The chain joins TRBV29-1 to TRBJ2-3; perhaps TRBD2 as D (6 bases). Trimming shortened V by 4 bases and J by 5 bases, and 10 bases separated the two germline ends. Germline CDR1 SQVTM, CDR2 ANQGSEA. This CDR3 region has 12 residues. This CDR3 is CSVVRGGDTQYF. In nucleotides, the CDR3 is TGCAGCGTTGTCCGGGGAGGAGATACGCAGTATTTT.

This rearrangement joins TRBV7-2 to TRBJ1-1; a possible D gene is TRBD1 (6 bases). Germline CDR1 is SGHTA and CDR2 is FQGNSA. Between the trimmed V and J ends, which lost 8 bases and 8 bases, there was a span of 21 bases. This CDR3 has 14 amino acids. As DNA, the CDR3 is TGTGCCAGCTCGAACAGGGTAGGGTCGACGGAAGCTTTCTTT. Its protein is CASSNRVGSTEAFF.

The count of this clonotype is one. Germline is not matched at one junction end, which may reflect a read error. The rearrangement links TRBV29-1 to TRBJ2-2, with D possibly TRBD1 on 6 matching bases. The CDR3 is 13 residues long. Germline lookup yields CDR1 SQVTM and CDR2 ANQGSEA. The DNA for the CDR3 is TGCAGCGTTCAAGAACAGGGAACCGGGGAGCTGTTTTTT. It is translated as CSVQEQGTGELFF.

The chain joins TRBV5-4 to TRBJ2-7; TRBD1 agrees at 7 bases. The CDR3 is made up of 13 amino acids. V gave up 6 bases and J gave up 5 bases; unmatched junction bases: 8. Germline V gene data show CDR1 as SGHNT and CDR2 as YYREEE (reference sequence). This chain's CDR3 is CASNVRQGHEQYF. CDR3 sequence (DNA): TGTGCCAGCAACGTCCGACAGGGTCACGAGCAGTACTTC. The whole variable domain, filled in from reference TRBV5-4 and TRBJ2-7, reads ETGVTQSPTHLIKTRGQQVTLRCSSQSGHNTVSWYQQALGQGPQFIFQYYREEENGRGNFPPRFSGLQFPNYSSELNVNALELDDSALYLCASNVRQGHEQYFGPGTRLTVT.

The rearrangement joins TRBV20-1 to TRBJ2-7, with 15 bases aligning to TRBD2. The CDR3 covers 20 residues. Germline V lookup: CDR1 DFQATT, CDR2 SNEGSKA (reference sequence). The trim removed 1 base at V and 0 bases at J, leaving 13 bases unmatched. Here the CDR3 reads CSARVKGTGLAGGHSYEQYF. CDR3 nucleotides: TGCAGTGCTAGAGTTAAGGGCACGGGACTAGCGGGGGGTCACTCCTACGAGCAGTACTTC.

This chain connects TRBV12-5 to TRBJ2-7; D is ambiguous. Germline V CDR1 and CDR2: LGHNT, FRNRAP. The CDR3 contains 13 residues. Trimming shortened V by 3 bases and J by 1 base, and 7 bases separated the two germline ends. Written as DNA, the CDR3 is TGTGCTAGTGGTTTCGCGCTATCCTACGAGCAGTACTTC. It translates to CASGFALSYEQYF.

The rearrangement links TRBV9 to TRBJ2-1; D remains ambiguous. CDR1 is SGDLS and CDR2 is YYNGEE in the germline V gene. Trimming took off 3 bases at V and 0 bases at J, with 10 bases between the two ends. The CDR3 has 15 residues. CDR3 amino acids: CASSEVSSSYNEQFF. DNA of the CDR3: TGTGCCAGCAGCGAGGTGTCGAGCTCCTACAATGAGCAGTTCTTC.

This chain connects TRBV3-1 to TRBJ2-6; D unclear. This CDR3 is built from 18 residues. The V and J ends lost 0 bases and 1 base respectively, with 13 bases between them. CDR1 LGHDT and CDR2 YNNKEL come from the germline V gene (reference sequence). This CDR3 reads CASSQDEGRWSGANVLTF. CDR3 bases: TGTGCCAGCAGCCAAGATGAAGGCAGGTGGTCTGGGGCCAACGTCCTGACTTTC.